This T cell receptor beta chain was sequenced in a study of neoadjuvant anti-PD-1 for oral cavity cancer. The study, taken as a whole, reports: With a few patients per group, TCR findings need larger cohorts.

Sequenced by immunoSEQ multiplex PCR; TCRdb stores in-frame clones only, minus some. Found here are about 7,200 clones, approximately 54% of them singletons; the top ten hold approximately 6%. Stage II-IVA oral cavity squamous cell carcinoma was new and untreated by systemic or radiation therapy. These oral cavity squamous cell carcinomas were HPV-negative and locally advanced. In regard to this clone: Its cognate antigen is unknown.

Here the sequenced sample was tumor tissue, taken before nivolumab (anti-PD-1) treatment. This receptor was identified in a person between 40 and 79 years old with oral cavity squamous cell carcinoma.

The CDR3 spells CASSLIGGGTEAFF. Here the CDR3 DNA reads TGTGCCAGCAGCCTGATTGGGGGTGGCACTGAAGCTTTCTTT. The chain uses TRBV16 and TRBJ1-1, with D maybe TRBD1 (5 bases). Germline loops: CDR1 KGHSY, CDR2 FQNENV. The CDR3 extends over 14 amino acids. V shed 4 bases and J shed 4 bases, with 13 bases lying between them.